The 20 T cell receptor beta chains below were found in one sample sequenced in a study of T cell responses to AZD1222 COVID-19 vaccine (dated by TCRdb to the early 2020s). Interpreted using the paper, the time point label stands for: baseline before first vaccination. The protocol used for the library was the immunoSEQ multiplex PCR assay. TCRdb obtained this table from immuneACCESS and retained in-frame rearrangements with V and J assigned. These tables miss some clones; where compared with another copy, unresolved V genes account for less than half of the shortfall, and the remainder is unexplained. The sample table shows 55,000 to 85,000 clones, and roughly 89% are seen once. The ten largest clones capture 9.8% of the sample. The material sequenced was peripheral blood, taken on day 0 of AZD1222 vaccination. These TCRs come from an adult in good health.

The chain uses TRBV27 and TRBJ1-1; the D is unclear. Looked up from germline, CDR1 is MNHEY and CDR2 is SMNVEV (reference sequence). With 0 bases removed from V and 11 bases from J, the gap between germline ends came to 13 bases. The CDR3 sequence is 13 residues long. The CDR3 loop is CASSLSEGKEAFF. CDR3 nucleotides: TGTGCCAGCAGTTTATCGGAGGGTAAAGAGGCTTTCTTT.

The CDR3 nucleotides read TGTGCCAGCAGTCCTGACAGGTGGATTCGGTATGGCTACACCTTC. It codes for CASSPDRWIRYGYTF. V gene TRBV6-5 combines with J gene TRBJ1-2, with D maybe TRBD1 (6 bases). CDR1 and CDR2 from the germline V gene are MNHEY and SVGAGI. The CDR3 consists of 15 residues. The V gene lost 5 bases and the J gene lost 5 bases, with 18 bases spanning the gap.

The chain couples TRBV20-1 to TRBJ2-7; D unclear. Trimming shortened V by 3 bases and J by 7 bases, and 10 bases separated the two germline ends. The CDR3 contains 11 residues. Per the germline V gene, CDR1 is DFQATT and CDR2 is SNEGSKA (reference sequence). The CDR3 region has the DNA TGCAGTGCTAGGGGCCCGGGTGAGCAGTACTTC. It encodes CSARGPGEQYF.

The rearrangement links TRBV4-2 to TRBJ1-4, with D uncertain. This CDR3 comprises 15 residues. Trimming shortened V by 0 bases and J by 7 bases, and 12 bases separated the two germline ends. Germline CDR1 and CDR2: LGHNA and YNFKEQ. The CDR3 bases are TGTGCCAGCAGCCAAGATCCCGGGGTAGGTGAAAAACTGTTTTTT. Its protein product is CASSQDPGVGEKLFF.

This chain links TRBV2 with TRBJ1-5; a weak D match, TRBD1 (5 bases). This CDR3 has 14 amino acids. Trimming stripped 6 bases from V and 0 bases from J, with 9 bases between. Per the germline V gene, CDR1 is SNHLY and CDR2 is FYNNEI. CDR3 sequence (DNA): TGTGCCAGCAGGCAGGGTCGTAGCAATCAGCCCCAGCATTTT. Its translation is CASRQGRSNQPQHF.

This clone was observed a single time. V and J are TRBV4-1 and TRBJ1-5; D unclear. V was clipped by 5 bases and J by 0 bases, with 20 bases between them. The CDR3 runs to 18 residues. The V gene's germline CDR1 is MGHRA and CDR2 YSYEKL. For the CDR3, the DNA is TGCGCCAGCAGCTCAATCGGGCCGGTCGGCTATAGCAATCAGCCCCAGCATTTT. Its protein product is CASSSIGPVGYSNQPQHF.

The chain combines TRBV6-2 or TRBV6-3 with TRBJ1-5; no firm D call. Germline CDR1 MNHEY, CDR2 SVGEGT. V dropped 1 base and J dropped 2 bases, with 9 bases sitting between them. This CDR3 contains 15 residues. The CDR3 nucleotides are TGTGCCAGCAGTTACTTCTACCGGGGCAATCAGCCCCAGCATTTT. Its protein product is CASSYFYRGNQPQHF.

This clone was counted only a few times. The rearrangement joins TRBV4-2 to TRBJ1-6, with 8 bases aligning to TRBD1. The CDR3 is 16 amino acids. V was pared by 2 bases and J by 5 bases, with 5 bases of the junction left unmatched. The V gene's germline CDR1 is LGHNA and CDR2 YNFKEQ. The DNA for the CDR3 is TGTGCCAGCAGCCAAACTACAGGGGGAAATAATTCACCCCTCCACTTT. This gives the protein CASSQTTGGNNSPLHF.

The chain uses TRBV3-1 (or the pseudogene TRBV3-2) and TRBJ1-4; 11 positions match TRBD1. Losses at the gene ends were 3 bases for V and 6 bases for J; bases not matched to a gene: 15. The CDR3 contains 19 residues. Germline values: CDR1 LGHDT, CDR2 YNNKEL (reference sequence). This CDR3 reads CASSQGGTGGTGFDEKLFF. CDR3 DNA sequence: TGTGCCAGCAGCCAGGGGGGGACAGGGGGAACGGGATTTGATGAAAAACTGTTTTTT.

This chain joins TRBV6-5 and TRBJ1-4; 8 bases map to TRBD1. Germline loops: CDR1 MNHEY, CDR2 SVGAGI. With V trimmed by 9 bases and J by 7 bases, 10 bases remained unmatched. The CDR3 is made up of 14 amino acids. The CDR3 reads CASDRQGWSEKLFF. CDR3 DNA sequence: TGTGCCAGTGATAGACAGGGGTGGAGTGAAAAACTGTTTTTT.

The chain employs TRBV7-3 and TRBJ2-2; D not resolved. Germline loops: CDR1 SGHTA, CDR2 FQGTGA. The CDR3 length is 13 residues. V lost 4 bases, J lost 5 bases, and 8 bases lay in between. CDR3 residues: CASSSKITGELFF. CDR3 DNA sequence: TGTGCCAGCAGCTCAAAAATAACCGGGGAGCTGTTTTTT.

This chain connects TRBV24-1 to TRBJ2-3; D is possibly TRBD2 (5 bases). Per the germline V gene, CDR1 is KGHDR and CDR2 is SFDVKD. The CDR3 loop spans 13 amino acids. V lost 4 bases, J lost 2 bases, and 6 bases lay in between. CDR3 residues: CATSDGLTDTQYF. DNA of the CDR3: TGTGCCACCAGTGACGGACTCACAGATACGCAGTATTTT.

CDR3 loop: CAARPSRGAINIQYF. The CDR3 coding sequence is TGTGCCGCCCGTCCCTCGCGGGGCGCGATAAACATTCAGTACTTC. The rearrangement joins TRBV10-3 to TRBJ2-4, with TRBD2 as a possible D gene (6 bases). Germline loops: CDR1 ENHRY, CDR2 SYGVKD. V lost 11 bases and J lost 6, with 23 bases in between. There are 15 residues in the CDR3.

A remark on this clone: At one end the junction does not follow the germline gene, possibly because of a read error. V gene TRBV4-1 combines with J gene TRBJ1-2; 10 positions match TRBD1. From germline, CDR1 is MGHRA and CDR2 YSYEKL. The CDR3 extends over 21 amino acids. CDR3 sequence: CASCQLGPFRRGQGVNYGYTF. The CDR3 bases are TGCGCCAGCTGCCAGCTGGGGCCCTTTAGAAGAGGACAGGGGGTTAACTATGGCTACACCTTC.

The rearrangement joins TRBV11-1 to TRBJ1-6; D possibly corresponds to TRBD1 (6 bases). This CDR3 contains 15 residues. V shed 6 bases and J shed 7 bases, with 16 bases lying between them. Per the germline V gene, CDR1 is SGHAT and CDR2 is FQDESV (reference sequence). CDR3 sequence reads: CASSRTAGTNSPLHF. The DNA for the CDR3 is TGTGCCAGCAGTAGGACAGCTGGAACGAATTCACCCCTCCACTTT.

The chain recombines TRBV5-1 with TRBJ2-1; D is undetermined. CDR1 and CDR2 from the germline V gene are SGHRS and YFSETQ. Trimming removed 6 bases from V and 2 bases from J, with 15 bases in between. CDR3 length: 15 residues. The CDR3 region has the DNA TGCGCCAGCAAGCTCTTTGGGGTTACCTACAATGAGCAGTTCTTC. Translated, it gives CASKLFGVTYNEQFF.

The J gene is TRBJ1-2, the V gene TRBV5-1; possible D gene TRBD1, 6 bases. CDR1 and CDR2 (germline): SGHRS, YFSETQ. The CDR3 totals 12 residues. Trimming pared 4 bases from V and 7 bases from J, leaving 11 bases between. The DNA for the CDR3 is TGCGCCAGCAGCCTGGGACAACGTGGCTACACCTTC. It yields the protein CASSLGQRGYTF.

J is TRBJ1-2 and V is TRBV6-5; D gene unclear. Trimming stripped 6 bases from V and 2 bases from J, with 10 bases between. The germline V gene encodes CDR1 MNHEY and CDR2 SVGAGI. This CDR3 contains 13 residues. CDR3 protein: CASSLDGNYGYTF. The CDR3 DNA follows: TGTGCCAGCAGCTTGGACGGGAACTATGGCTACACCTTC.

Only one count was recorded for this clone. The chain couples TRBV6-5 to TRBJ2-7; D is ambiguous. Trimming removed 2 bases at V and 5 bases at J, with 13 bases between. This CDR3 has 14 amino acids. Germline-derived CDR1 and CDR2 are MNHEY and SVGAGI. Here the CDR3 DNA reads TGTGCCAGCAGTTACGCGAGAACGAGGAACGAGCAGTACTTC. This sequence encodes CASSYARTRNEQYF.

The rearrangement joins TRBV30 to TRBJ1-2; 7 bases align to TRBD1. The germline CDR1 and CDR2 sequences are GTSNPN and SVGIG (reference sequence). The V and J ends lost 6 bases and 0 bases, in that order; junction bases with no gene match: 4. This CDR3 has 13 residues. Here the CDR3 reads CACTGESNYGYTF. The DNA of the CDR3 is TGTGCCTGTACAGGGGAATCTAACTATGGCTACACCTTC.